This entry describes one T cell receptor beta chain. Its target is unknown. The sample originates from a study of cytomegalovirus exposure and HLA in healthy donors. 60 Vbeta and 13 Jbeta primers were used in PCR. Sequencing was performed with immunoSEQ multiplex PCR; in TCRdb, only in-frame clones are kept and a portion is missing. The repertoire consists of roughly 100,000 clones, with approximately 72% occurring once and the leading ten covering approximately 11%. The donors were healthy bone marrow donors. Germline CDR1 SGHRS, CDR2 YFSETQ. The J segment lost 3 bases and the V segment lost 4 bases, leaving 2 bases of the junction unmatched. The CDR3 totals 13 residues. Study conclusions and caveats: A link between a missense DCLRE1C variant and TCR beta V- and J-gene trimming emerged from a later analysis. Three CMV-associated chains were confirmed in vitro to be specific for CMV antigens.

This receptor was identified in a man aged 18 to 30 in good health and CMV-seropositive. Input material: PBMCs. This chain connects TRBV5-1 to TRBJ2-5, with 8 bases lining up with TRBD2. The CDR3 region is CASSRGGKETQYF. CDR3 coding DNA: TGCGCCAGCAGCCGGGGGGGAAAAGAGACCCAGTACTTC.